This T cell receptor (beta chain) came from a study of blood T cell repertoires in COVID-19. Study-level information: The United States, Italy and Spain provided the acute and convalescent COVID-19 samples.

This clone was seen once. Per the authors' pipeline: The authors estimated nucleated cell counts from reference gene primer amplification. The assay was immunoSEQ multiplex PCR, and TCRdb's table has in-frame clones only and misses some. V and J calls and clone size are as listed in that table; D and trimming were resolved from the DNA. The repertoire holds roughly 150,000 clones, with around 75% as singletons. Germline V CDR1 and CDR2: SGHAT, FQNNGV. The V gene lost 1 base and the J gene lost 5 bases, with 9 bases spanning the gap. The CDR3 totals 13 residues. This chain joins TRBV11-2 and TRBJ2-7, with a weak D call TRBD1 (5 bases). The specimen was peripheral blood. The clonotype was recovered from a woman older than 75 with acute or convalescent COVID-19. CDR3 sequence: CASSLAGLDEQYF. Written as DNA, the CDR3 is TGTGCCAGCAGCTTAGCAGGGCTCGACGAGCAGTACTTC. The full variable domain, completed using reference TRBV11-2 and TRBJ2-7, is EAGVAQSPRYKIIEKRQSVAFWCNPISGHATLYWYQQILGQGPKLLIQFQNNGVVDDSQLPKDRFSAERLKGVDSTLKIQPAKLEDSAVYLCASSLAGLDEQYFGPGTRLTVT.